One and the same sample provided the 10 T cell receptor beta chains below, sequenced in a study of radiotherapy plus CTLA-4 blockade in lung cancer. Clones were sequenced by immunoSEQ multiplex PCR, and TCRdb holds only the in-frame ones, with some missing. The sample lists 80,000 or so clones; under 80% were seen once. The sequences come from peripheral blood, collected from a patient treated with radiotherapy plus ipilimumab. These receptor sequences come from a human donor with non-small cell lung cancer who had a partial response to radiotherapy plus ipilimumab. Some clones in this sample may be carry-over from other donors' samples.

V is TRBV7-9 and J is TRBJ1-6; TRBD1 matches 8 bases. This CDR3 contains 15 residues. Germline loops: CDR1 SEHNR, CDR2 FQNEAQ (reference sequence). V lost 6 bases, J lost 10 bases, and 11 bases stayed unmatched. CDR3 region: CASSHGQGERSPLHF. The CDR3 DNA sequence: TGTGCCAGCAGTCACGGACAGGGAGAACGGTCACCCCTCCACTTT.

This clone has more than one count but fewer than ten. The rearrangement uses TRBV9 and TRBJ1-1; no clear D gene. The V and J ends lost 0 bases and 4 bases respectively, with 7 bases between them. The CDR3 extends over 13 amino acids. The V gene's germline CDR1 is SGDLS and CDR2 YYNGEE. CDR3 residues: CASSVGSSTEAFF. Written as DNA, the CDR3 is TGTGCCAGCAGCGTAGGTTCGAGCACTGAAGCTTTCTTT.

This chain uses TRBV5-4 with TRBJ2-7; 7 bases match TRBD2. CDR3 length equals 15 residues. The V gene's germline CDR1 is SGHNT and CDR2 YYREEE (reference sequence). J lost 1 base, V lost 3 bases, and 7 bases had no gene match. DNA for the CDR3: TGTGCCAGCAGCTCCCTGGCGGGAGTGTCCTACGAGCAGTACTTC. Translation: CASSSLAGVSYEQYF.

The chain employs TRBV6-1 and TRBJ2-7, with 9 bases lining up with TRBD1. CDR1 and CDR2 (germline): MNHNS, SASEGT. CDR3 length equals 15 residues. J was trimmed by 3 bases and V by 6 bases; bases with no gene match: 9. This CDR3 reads CASSQSPGQGYEQYF. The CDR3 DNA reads TGTGCCAGCAGCCAGAGTCCGGGACAGGGCTACGAGCAGTACTTC.

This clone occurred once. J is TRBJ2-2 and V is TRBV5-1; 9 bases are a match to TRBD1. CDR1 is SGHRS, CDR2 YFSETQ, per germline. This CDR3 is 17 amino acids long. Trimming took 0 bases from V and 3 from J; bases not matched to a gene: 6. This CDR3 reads CASSLAEGQGHTGELFF. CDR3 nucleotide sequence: TGCGCCAGCAGCTTGGCCGAGGGACAGGGTCACACCGGGGAGCTGTTTTTT.

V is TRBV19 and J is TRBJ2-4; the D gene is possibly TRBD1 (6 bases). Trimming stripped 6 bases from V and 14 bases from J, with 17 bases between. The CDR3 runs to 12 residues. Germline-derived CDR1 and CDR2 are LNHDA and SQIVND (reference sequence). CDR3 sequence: CASSDTGQRKYF. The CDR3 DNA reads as TGTGCCAGTAGCGATACCGGACAGAGGAAGTACTTC.

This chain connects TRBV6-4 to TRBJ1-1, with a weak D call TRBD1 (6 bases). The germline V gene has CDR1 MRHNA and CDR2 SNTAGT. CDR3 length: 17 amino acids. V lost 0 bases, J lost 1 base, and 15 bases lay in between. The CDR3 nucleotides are TGTGCCAGCAGTGACTCGAGTACTCTGGGGGCGAACACTGAAGCTTTCTTT. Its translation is CASSDSSTLGANTEAFF.

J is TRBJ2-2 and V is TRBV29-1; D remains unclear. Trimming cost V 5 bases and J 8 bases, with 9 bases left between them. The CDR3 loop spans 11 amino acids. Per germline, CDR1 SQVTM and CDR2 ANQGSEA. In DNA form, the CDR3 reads TGCAGCGTTTACTTTCTTGGGGAGCTGTTTTTT. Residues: CSVYFLGELFF.

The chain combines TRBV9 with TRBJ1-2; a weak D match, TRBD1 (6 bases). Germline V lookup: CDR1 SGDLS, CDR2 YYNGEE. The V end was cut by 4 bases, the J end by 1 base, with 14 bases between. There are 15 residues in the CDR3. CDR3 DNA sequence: TGTGCCAGCAGCCCCAATTCACAGGGTAACTATGGCTACACCTTC. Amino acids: CASSPNSQGNYGYTF.

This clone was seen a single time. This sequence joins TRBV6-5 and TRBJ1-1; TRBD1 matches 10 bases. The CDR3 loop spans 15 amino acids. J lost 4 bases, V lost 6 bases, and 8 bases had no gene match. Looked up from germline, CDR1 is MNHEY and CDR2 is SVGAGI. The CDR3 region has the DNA TGTGCCAGCAGGGTTGACAGGGGGCCTGTCACTGAAGCTTTCTTT. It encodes CASRVDRGPVTEAFF.